Sequencing of this T cell receptor beta chain was carried out in a study of control samples from healthy donors and cancer patients. The repertoire was sequenced with immunoSEQ multiplex PCR; TCRdb's copy has only in-frame clones and lacks some. Found here are around 94,000 clones, 90% of them singletons; the top ten hold less than 4.5%. V was clipped by 4 bases and J by 3 bases, with 16 bases between them. The CDR3 is 15 amino acids. Germline CDR1 and CDR2: SGHVS and FQNEAQ. This TCR was recovered from a woman between 18 and 30 years old in good health. Source material: blood. The V gene is TRBV7-8, the J gene TRBJ2-7, with D perhaps TRBD2 (6 bases). The DNA for the CDR3 is TGTGCCAGCAGCTCTAGGGAGGACGGCAACTACGAGCAGTACTTC. Amino acids: CASSSREDGNYEQYF. Supplemented by reference TRBV7-8 and TRBJ2-7, the full variable domain reads GAGVSQSPRYKVAKRGQDVALRCDPISGHVSLFWYQQALGQGPEFLTYFQNEAQLDKSGLPSDRFFAERPEGSVSTLKIQRTQQEDSAVYLCASSSREDGNYEQYFGPGTRLTVT.